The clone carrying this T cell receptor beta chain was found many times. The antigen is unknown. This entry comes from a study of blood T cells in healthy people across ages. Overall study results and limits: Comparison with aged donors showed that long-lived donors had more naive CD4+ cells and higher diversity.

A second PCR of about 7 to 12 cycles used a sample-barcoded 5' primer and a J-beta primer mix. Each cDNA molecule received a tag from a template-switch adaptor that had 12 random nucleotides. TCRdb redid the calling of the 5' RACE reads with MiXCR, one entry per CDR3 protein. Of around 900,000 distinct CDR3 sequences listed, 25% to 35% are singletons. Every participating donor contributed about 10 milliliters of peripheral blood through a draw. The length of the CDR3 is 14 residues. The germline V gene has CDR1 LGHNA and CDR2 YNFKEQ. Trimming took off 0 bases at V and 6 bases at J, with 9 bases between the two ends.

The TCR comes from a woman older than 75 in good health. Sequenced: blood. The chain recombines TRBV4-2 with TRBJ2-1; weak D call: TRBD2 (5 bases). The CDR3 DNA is TGTGCCAGCAGCCAAGATTGGCGGGCCAATGAGCAGTTCTTC. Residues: CASSQDWRANEQFF.